This entry is about one T cell receptor beta chain. Its target is unknown. Germline V gene data show CDR1 as LNHDA and CDR2 as SQIVND (reference sequence). V trimming: 3 bases; J trimming: 3 bases; junction bases outside the gene matches: 4. The CDR3 is 15 residues long. Some clones are missing from TCRdb's copy, which holds only in-frame ones; the method was immunoSEQ multiplex PCR. The data show 100,000 to 150,000 clones, about 88% seen once. The data are from a study of T cell responses to AZD1222 COVID-19 vaccine. Overall study results and limits: Baseline serostatus was positive in only five to seven AZD1222 recipients. Recipients of two AZD1222 doses showed rising Spike-specific TCR breadth and depth. Donors, mostly white British, included more females; clonal diversity was possibly underestimated. Targeting of unmutated variant regions was reportedly seen in nearly half of spike-specific TCRs.

The V and J genes are TRBV19 and TRBJ1-2; 10 nucleotides line up with TRBD1. The material was peripheral blood, obtained on day 0 of AZD1222 vaccination. The receptor's source is an adult in good health. The CDR3 nucleotides are TGTGCCAGTAGTATCGCCGGGACAGGGGACTATGGCTACACCTTC. It encodes CASSIAGTGDYGYTF.